This T cell receptor beta chain was captured in a study of cytotoxic CD8 clonotypes in ibrutinib-treated CLL (dated by TCRdb to 2020 to 2022). The study in broad terms: In this cohort, some 16 patients were treatment-naive and roughly 10 were relapsed/refractory, while some 18 had unmutated IGHV. Responses were partial in 24 patients and complete in 2; after median about 63 months follow-up, around 15 stayed in remission and about twelve progressed. Response samples were obtained after a median of about 13 months of treatment, with a range of roughly 6 to 40 months. An average of 255,043 productive templates and 94,082 productive rearrangements was obtained per sample. Longitudinal samples were obtainable from about 30% of the roughly 86 participants in the trial. Cryopreserved peripheral blood mononuclear cells were obtained before treatment, at response, and at either sustained remission or disease progression. All remission and progressive disease samples were collected while patients were still receiving ibrutinib.

The goal of deep resolution MiSeq sequencing was a depth between 1 in 1 million and 1 in 200,000 T cells, and coverage averaged 10x per clonotype. TCR beta libraries were generated with the immunoSEQ hsTCRB Kit. The paper's data handling went like this. The data were analyzed with ImmunoSEQ Analyzer and ImmunoSEQ Data Assistant, and V, D and J gene assignments followed IMGT definitions. Clonality was computed as one minus normalized Shannon entropy of productive rearrangement frequencies, ranging from 0 to 1. Public clonotype analysis was restricted to overrepresented clonotypes comprising at least 0.05% of each patient's repertoire. Repertoires from approximately 12 age-matched healthy donors in immuneACCESS were used as clonality controls. TCRdb retrieved this table from immuneACCESS and kept in-frame rearrangements only. Not all clones are present; in checked studies, unresolved V genes account for under half, and no reason is known for the remainder. That table supplies the V and J calls and clone size; D and trimming were determined from the DNA. The sample contains just over 200,000 clones, roughly 79% of them found a single time. Roughly 11% of the sample lies in the top ten.

CDR1 SNHLY and CDR2 FYNNEI are derived from the germline V gene. Ends trimmed: V by 2 bases, J by 6 bases; bases unmatched to a gene: 5. The CDR3, from cysteine to phenylalanine, totals 14 residues. Left in the record is the CDR3 DNA by itself, 42 bases read in frame from the first base. Findings and caveats that apply to the study as a whole: Sustained-remission and progressing patients did not have matched sampling times, and lymph node repertoires were not examined. At baseline, clonality was higher than in age-matched healthy donors and showed a strong correlation with circulating CD8+ T-cell counts. Public clonotypes were found to be uncommon and were observed to contract or remain stable during treatment; the increase in clonality was shown to reflect expansion of private clonotypes at ibrutinib response. An increase in clonality was observed at ibrutinib response, with clonality remaining stable during sustained remission and falling back toward baseline at progression.

A word on this clone: The clone's antigen remains unknown. The sample holds no much larger clone one base away, and base qualities are not on file.

The sample's time point, from its label and the paper: about 11 months on ibrutinib. For TCR beta library preparation, about 2 micrograms of genomic DNA were extracted from the cryopreserved PBMCs. Longitudinal blood samples from CLL patients receiving ibrutinib monotherapy were subjected to high-throughput TCR beta sequencing. The patients took part in an open-label, single-center phase 2 trial of ibrutinib monotherapy. Sequencing was performed on PBMCs, taken after 12 months of ibrutinib treatment. Recombination linked TRBV2 to TRBJ2-3; TRBD2 matches 7 bases in the middle. The TCR sequence derives from a human donor with chronic lymphocytic leukemia. The CDR3 in this case is CASSETGEGDTQYF. The nucleotides read TGTGCCAGCAGTGAAACCGGGGAGGGGGATACGCAGTATTTT.